The subject of this entry is one T cell receptor (beta chain). The antigen is not known. The source of the sample is a study of OX40 agonist ivuxolimab in advanced cancers. Looking at the study overall: At 75% to 90% male, the cohort had a mean age of 60 years, ranging from roughly 20 to 85.

Study results and caveats: No antigen was identified for the clonally expanded peripheral T cells. Among the least clonally expanded were partial responders at 0.1-3.0 mg/kg. Expanded clones belonging to CD8+ T cells outnumbered, on average, those of CD4+.

This CDR3 is 13 amino acids long. The germline V and J ends were trimmed by 3 bases and 1 base, with 9 bases remaining between them. Germline lookup yields CDR1 GTSNPN and CDR2 SVGIG (reference sequence). The assay was immunoSEQ multiplex PCR, and TCRdb's table has in-frame clones only and misses some. The sample has roughly 80,000 clones, 70% to 90% seen once; the top ten hold approximately 1.9%. The sequencing here drew on CD4+ or CD8+ T cells sorted from blood, taken in a trial of the OX40 agonist ivuxolimab. This sequence originates from an adult with an advanced solid tumor such as melanoma, head and neck, liver or kidney cancer. The chain has TRBV30 and TRBJ2-5; D is undetermined. The CDR3 bases are TGTGCCTGGAGGATGTTCCCCCAAGAGACCCAGTACTTC. It yields the protein CAWRMFPQETQYF.